The clone carrying this TCR beta chain was detected once. This record belongs to a study of blood T cell repertoires in COVID-19. Whole-study context: Italy, Spain and the United States were the sources of the convalescent and acute COVID-19 samples.

In the source study's methods: Cell counts per sample came from amplifying reference gene primers. Clones were read by immunoSEQ multiplex PCR, and TCRdb kept only the in-frame ones, dropping some. Clone size and the V and J calls come from that table; the DNA yielded D and trimming. Of hundreds of thousands of clones in the sample, around 88% were seen once. The CDR3 spans 13 residues. Trimming removed 2 bases at V and 4 bases at J, with 9 bases between. The germline gives CDR1 SGHRS, CDR2 YFSETQ. Material for sequencing was peripheral blood. This sequence was found in a woman aged 30 to 39 who had recovered from COVID-19. The chain recombines TRBV5-1 with TRBJ1-1, with D possibly being TRBD1 (5 bases). The CDR3 nucleotides are TGCGCCAGCAGCTTCCAGGGTACCACTGAAGCTTTCTTT. Amino acid sequence: CASSFQGTTEAFF.